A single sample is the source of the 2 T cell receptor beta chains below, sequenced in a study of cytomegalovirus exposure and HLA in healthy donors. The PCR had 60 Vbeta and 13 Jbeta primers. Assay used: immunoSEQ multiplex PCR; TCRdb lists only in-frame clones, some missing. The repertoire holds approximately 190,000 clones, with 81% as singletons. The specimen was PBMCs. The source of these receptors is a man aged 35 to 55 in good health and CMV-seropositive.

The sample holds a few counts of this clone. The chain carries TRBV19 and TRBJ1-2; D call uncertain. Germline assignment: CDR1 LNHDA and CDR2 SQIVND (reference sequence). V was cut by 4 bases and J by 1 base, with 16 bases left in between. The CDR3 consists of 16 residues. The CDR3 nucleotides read TGTGCCAGTAGTAGAAGGCAGGATACAAGTAACTATGGCTACACCTTC. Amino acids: CASSRRQDTSNYGYTF.

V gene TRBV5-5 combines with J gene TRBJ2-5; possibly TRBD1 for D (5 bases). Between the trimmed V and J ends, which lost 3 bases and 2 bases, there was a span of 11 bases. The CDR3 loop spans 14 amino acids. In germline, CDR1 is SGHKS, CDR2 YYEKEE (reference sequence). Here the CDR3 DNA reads TGTGCCAGCAGCTCCGACAGATTGCAAGAGACCCAGTACTTC. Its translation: CASSSDRLQETQYF.